This is a list of T cell receptor beta chains from one sample in a study of STAT3 mutations in large granular lymphocyte leukemia. Only in-frame clones appear in the TCRdb table, and some are missing; sequencing was by immunoSEQ multiplex PCR. The sample consists of approximately 2,000 clones, roughly two thirds of them appearing once. Sequenced: peripheral blood mononuclear cells. The receptors shown here come from a man in his 60s with T-cell large granular lymphocyte leukemia. Some clones in this sample may be carry-over from other donors' samples. CDR3s include the opening cysteine and the closing phenylalanine or tryptophan. Each record gives: CDR3 length, D gene, clone size, V gene, J gene, CDR3 DNA, CDR3 protein. The D gene is left open where the match is weak. Some rows mark clone size as missing; the rest say once, few, many or name a class of expanded clone.

12	-	-	TRBV10-3	TRBJ1-5	TGTGCCATCAGTGACTCGAATCAGCCCCAGCATTTT	CAISDSNQPQHF
15	-	-	TRBV4-3	TRBJ2-1	TGCGCCAGCAGCCAAGATGGACCTTCCTACAATGAGCAGTTCTTC	CASSQDGPSYNEQFF
13	-	-	TRBV5-4	TRBJ2-7	TGTGCCAGCAGCACGGACGGCTCCTACGAGCAGTACTTC	CASSTDGSYEQYF
15	TRBD2	-	TRBV10-3	TRBJ2-7	TGTGCCATCAGTGATTACGGGGGGGCCGGGTACGAGCAGTACTTC	CAISDYGGAGYEQYF
16	TRBD1	-	TRBV18	TRBJ1-1	TGTGCCAGCTCACCCCGGACAGGGGGCGCGGACACTGAAGCTTTCTTT	CASSPRTGGADTEAFF
15	TRBD1	-	TRBV5-1	TRBJ1-1	TGCGCCAGCAGCCGGGAACAGGGGCGGAACACTGAAGCTTTCTTT	CASSREQGRNTEAFF
13	-	few	TRBV18	TRBJ2-3	TGTGCCAGCTCACCACTCCAATGGGGTACGCAGTATTTT	CASSPLQWGTQYF
18	TRBD1	-	TRBV5-1	TRBJ2-6	TGCGCCAGCAGCCGGAGGGGACAGGGGGCTCAGGGGGCCAACGTCCTGACTTTC	CASSRRGQGAQGANVLTF
14	-	-	TRBV18	TRBJ1-4	TGTGCCAGCTCACCAACGGGTCGAGGTGAAAAACTGTTTTTT	CASSPTGRGEKLFF
15	-	-	TRBV5-1	TRBJ1-3	TGCGCCAGCACCGAGGGACGTCTCTCTGGAAACACCATATATTTT	CASTEGRLSGNTIYF
15	TRBD1	-	TRBV5-1	TRBJ2-2	TGCGCCAGCAGCGCGGACAGGGGAAACACCGGGGAGCTGTTTTTT	CASSADRGNTGELFF
15	TRBD1	-	TRBV5-1	TRBJ1-5	TGCGCCAGCAGTTACGGGACAGGGGCTAATCAGCCCCAGCATTTT	CASSYGTGANQPQHF
14	TRBD1	-	TRBV13	TRBJ1-2	TGTGCCAGCAGCTTGGGTACAGGGGACTATGGCTACACCTTC	CASSLGTGDYGYTF
13	-	few	TRBV10-3	TRBJ2-3	TGTGCCATCAATGTTGCAGTACGGGATACGCAGTATTTT	CAINVAVRDTQYF
15	TRBD1	-	TRBV5-1	TRBJ2-3	TGCGCCAGCAGCCGTTGGACAGGGGGCACAGATACGCAGTATTTT	CASSRWTGGTDTQYF
13	-	-	TRBV30	TRBJ1-3	TGTGCCTGGAGTACAGGAGCTGGAAACACCATATATTTT	CAWSTGAGNTIYF
13	-	-	TRBV19	TRBJ1-1	TGTGCCAGTAGTATGAAGGGGCACACTGAAGCTTTCTTT	CASSMKGHTEAFF
15	-	-	TRBV5-1	TRBJ2-7	TGCGCCAGCAGCTTGGTTGGGTTTGAGTCCCCCGAGCAGTACTTC	CASSLVGFESPEQYF
13	-	once	TRBV7-9	TRBJ1-5	TGTGCCAGCAGCTTAAGTAAGGATCAGCCCCAGCATTTT	CASSLSKDQPQHF
16	TRBD1	-	TRBV5-1	TRBJ2-7	TGCGCCAGCAGCTTGGAGGACAGGGGATTCTCCTACGAGCAGTACTTC	CASSLEDRGFSYEQYF
13	-	-	TRBV18	TRBJ1-2	TGTGCCAGCTCACCCTCGGTCACAGAAGGCTACACCTTC	CASSPSVTEGYTF
15	-	-	TRBV27	TRBJ1-5	TGTGCCAGCAGTTTAGCAAACAGTGTCAATCAGCCCCAGCATTTT	CASSLANSVNQPQHF